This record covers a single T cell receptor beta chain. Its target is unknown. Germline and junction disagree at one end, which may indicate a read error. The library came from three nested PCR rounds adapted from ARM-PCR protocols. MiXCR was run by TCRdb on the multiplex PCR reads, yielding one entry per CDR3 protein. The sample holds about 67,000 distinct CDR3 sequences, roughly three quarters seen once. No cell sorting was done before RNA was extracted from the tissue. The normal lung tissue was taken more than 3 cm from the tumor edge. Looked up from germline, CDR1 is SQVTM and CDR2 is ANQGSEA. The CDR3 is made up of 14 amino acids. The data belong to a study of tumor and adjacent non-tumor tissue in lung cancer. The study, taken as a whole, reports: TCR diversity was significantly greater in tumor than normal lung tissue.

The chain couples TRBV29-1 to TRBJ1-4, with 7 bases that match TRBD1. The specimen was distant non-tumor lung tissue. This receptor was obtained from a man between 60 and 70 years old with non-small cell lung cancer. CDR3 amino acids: CGVGTEGTIEKLFF. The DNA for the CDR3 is TGCGGCGTGGGGACAGAGGGCACTATTGAAAAACTGTTTTTT.